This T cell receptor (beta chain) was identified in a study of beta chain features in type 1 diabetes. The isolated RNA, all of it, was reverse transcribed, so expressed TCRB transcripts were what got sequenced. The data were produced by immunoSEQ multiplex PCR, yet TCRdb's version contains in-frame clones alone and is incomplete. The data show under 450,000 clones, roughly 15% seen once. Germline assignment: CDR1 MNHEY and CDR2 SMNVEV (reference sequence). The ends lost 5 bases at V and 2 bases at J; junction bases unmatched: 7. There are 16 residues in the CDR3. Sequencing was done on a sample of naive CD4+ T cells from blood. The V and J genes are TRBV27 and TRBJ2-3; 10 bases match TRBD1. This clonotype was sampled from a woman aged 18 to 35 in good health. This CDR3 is CASSLPGTGDTDTQYF. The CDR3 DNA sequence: TGTGCCAGCAGTCTCCCCGGGACAGGGGACACAGATACGCAGTATTTT.